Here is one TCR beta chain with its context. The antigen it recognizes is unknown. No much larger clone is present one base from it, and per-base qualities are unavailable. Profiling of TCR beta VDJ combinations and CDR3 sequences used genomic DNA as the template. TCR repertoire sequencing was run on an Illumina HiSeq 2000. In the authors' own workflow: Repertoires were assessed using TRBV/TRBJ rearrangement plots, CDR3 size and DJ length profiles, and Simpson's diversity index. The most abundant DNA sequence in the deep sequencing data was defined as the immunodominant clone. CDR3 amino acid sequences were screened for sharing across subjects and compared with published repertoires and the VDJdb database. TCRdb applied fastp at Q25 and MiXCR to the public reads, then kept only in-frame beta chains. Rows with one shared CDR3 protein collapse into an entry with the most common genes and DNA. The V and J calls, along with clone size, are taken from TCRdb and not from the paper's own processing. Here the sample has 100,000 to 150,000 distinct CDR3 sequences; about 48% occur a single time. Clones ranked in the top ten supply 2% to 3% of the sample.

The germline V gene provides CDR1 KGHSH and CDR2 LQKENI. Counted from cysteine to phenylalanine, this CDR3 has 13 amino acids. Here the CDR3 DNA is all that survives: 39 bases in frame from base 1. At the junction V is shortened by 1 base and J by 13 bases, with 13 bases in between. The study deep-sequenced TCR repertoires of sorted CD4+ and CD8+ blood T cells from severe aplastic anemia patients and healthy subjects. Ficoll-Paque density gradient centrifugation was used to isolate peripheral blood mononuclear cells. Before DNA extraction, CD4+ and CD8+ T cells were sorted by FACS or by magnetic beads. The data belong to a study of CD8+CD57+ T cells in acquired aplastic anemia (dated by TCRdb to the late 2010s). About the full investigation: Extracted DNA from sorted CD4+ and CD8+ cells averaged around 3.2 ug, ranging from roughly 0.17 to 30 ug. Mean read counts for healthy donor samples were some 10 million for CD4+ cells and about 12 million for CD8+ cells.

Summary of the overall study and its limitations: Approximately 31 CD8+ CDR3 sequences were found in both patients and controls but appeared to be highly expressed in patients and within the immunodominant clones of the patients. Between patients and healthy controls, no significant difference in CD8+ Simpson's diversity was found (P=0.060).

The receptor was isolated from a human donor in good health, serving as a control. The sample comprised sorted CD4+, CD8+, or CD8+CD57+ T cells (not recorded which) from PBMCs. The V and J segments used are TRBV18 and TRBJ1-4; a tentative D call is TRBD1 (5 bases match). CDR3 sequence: CASSPLGGEGLFF. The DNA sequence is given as TGTGCCAGCTCACCACTCGGGGGAGAAGGACTGTTTTTT.